The rows below give T cell receptor beta chains drawn from one sample of a study of blood T cells in healthy people across ages. One entry per CDR3 protein results from TCRdb running MiXCR on the 5' RACE reads. This table holds approximately 1,700,000 distinct CDR3 sequences, about two fifths found once. Source material: blood. The receptors here all came from a human donor in good health. CDR3s include the opening cysteine and the closing phenylalanine or tryptophan. The order of the fields is CDR3 DNA, CDR3 protein, J gene, clone size, D gene, CDR3 length, V gene. The D gene is left open where the match is weak. Part of the rows lack a size; the others show once, few, many or a class for expanded clones.

TGTGCCAGCAGCTTATTGGGACAGGGGGCACTCTCTGGGGCCAACGTCCTGACTTTC	CASSLLGQGALSGANVLTF	TRBJ2-6	NA	TRBD1	19	TRBV7-9
TGTGCCAGCAGTGAAGAGACAGGGGGCCGCCTCAGAGAGACCCAGTACTTC	CASSEETGGRLRETQYF	TRBJ2-5	NA	TRBD1	17	TRBV6-1
TGTGCCAGCAGCGTAGATGGGTTGGGGGGGCCGGATACGCAGTATTTT	CASSVDGLGGPDTQYF	TRBJ2-3	few	NA	16	TRBV9
TGCAGTGCCGACAGGGTCACAGATACGCAGTATTTT	CSADRVTDTQYF	TRBJ2-3	few	TRBD1	12	TRBV20-1
TGCAGTGCTAGAGAGGGGACGGAAGAGACCCAGTACTTC	CSAREGTEETQYF	TRBJ2-5	NA	NA	13	TRBV20-1
TGCGCCCGCAGCTTAGACCTTTGGCACAATGAGCAGTTCTTC	CARSLDLWHNEQFF	TRBJ2-1	NA	NA	14	TRBV5-1
TGTGCCAGCAGCGACAGGCGCGCCGGGGCCAACGTCCTGACTTTC	CASSDRRAGANVLTF	TRBJ2-6	NA	NA	15	TRBV4-2
TGTGCCAGCAGTTTTCTTGTAGAGCAGTACTTC	CASSFLVEQYF	TRBJ2-7	NA	NA	11	TRBV12-3/TRBV12-4
TGTGCCAGCAGTTTATGGAGACACAAGCACAATGAGCAGTTCTTC	CASSLWRHKHNEQFF	TRBJ2-1	once	NA	15	TRBV28
TGTGCCATCAGTCTAGCGGGGGGTGAGACCCAGTACTTC	CAISLAGGETQYF	TRBJ2-5	few	TRBD2	13	TRBV10-3
TGTGCCAGCAGTTACCACAGGATGGATGGCTACACCTTC	CASSYHRMDGYTF	TRBJ1-2	NA	NA	13	TRBV6-5
TGTGCCAGCAGTTTTTGGGGTAGGGACGACGAGCAGTACTTC	CASSFWGRDDEQYF	TRBJ2-7	NA	NA	14	TRBV12-3/TRBV12-4
TGTGCCAGCAGCGTACATGGAGGGTTAGGTGAAAAACTGTTTTTT	CASSVHGGLGEKLFF	TRBJ1-4	NA	NA	15	TRBV9
TGTGCCAGCAGGGACATATTCCCCTCAATCGGTGGCTACACCTTC	CASRDIFPSIGGYTF	TRBJ1-2	once	NA	15	TRBV3-1
TGTGCCAGCAGCTTCGGGGGCCAGGGTTATCAGCCCCAGCATTTT	CASSFGGQGYQPQHF	TRBJ1-5	NA	NA	15	TRBV5-5
TGTGCCAGCAGTTTAGCTGGTGAGCAGTTGTTC	CASSLAGEQLF	TRBJ2-1	NA	NA	11	TRBV12-3/TRBV12-4